The entry below describes one T cell receptor (beta chain). Produced via immunoSEQ multiplex PCR; TCRdb's table is partial and in-frame only. In the table there are approximately 200,000 clones, roughly 85% of which are singletons. The length of the CDR3 is 15 residues. CDR1 and CDR2 (germline): SGHRS, YFSETQ. V dropped 4 bases and J dropped 4; count of bases not matched to a gene: 10. Donors in Cohort 3 who had recovered were those with two negative PCRs, healthcare professional clearance, or resolution of their symptoms. The sample belongs to a study of blood T cell repertoires in COVID-19. Turning to the study itself: Sites in the United States, Italy and Spain provided acute and convalescent COVID-19 samples. Sources were T cells, B-cell-depleted T cells, or PBMCs; the material itself was cDNA or gDNA.

V and J are TRBV5-1 and TRBJ2-5, with TRBD2 identical over 7 bases. Sequencing was performed on PBMCs or T cells enriched from blood (not recorded which). The sequence came from a man aged 35 to 55 who had recovered from COVID-19. The CDR3 sequence is CASSPVATSRETQYF. CDR3 bases: TGCGCCAGCAGCCCTGTTGCGACTAGCCGAGAGACCCAGTACTTC.